This T cell receptor (beta chain) was retrieved from a study of blood T cell repertoires in COVID-19. Turning to the study itself: Sample material is recorded as cDNA or gDNA derived from T cells, B-cell-depleted T cells, or PBMCs.

Germline V gene lookup returns CDR1 MNHNS and CDR2 SASEGT. This CDR3 comprises 15 residues. The V and J ends lost 2 bases and 0 bases, in that order; junction bases with no gene match: 0. Per the original data handling: Estimates of nucleated cell counts were drawn from the amplification of reference gene primers. Some clones are missing from TCRdb's copy, which holds only in-frame ones; the method was immunoSEQ multiplex PCR. V and J calls and clone size are those listed in that table; D and trimming were worked out from the DNA. The sample includes about 200,000 clones, roughly 81% of them seen just once.

The rearrangement joins TRBV6-1 to TRBJ2-1; 8 nucleotides line up with TRBD2. Sequenced material: peripheral blood. The TCR comes from a woman aged 80 or over with acute or convalescent COVID-19. This CDR3 is CASSELAGSYNEQFF. The CDR3 DNA reads as TGTGCCAGCAGTGAACTAGCGGGCTCCTACAATGAGCAGTTCTTC.